These T cell receptor beta chains were read from a single sample in a study of OX40 agonist ivuxolimab in advanced cancers. Only in-frame clones appear in the TCRdb table, and some are missing; sequencing was by immunoSEQ multiplex PCR. Of tens of thousands of clones in the sample, roughly nine tenths were seen once. This material consisted of CD4+ or CD8+ T cells sorted from blood, taken in a trial of the OX40 agonist ivuxolimab. These receptors originate from an adult with an advanced solid tumor such as melanoma, head and neck, liver or kidney cancer. Both conserved end residues are part of each CDR3. The order of the fields is V gene, CDR3 protein.

TRBV7-9 | CASSLAQGLAGTDTQYF
TRBV7-9 | CASSPTSGSYNEQFF
TRBV5-1 | CASSGVAGMGADTQYF
TRBV11-3 | CASSLGGAREYGYTF
TRBV29-1 | CSILGRGETQYF
TRBV19 | CASSIGGNNEQFF
TRBV2 | CASRLQGQPQHF
TRBV6-5 | CASKITGRATQYF
TRBV6-5 | CASRSSGGYNEQFF
TRBV7-3 | CASSLTGQRQETQYF
TRBV20-1 | CGTRGTEAFF
TRBV30 | CAWSTPPSYEQYF
TRBV5-8 | CASSLRLSTYEQYF
TRBV11-3 | CASGGSTDTQYF
TRBV18 | CASSPEREIGTGELFF
TRBV7-2 | CASSLERSSNTEAFF
TRBV7-3 | CASSLSRGLSDTQYF
TRBV30 | CAGIPYGGVNEQFF
TRBV21-1 | CASSFTWDGTGVDGYTF
TRBV5-5 | CATSLQGSYEQYF
TRBV29-1 | CSVERLLNTEAFF
TRBV18 | CASSPTQGNTIYF
TRBV6-1 | CASSSNGPEAFF
TRBV6-1 | CASSEVGFRRAQGDYEQYF
TRBV2 | CASSEITGTYGYTF
TRBV19 | CASSMGSRNTEAFF
TRBV30 | CAWSKSSFPADTQYF